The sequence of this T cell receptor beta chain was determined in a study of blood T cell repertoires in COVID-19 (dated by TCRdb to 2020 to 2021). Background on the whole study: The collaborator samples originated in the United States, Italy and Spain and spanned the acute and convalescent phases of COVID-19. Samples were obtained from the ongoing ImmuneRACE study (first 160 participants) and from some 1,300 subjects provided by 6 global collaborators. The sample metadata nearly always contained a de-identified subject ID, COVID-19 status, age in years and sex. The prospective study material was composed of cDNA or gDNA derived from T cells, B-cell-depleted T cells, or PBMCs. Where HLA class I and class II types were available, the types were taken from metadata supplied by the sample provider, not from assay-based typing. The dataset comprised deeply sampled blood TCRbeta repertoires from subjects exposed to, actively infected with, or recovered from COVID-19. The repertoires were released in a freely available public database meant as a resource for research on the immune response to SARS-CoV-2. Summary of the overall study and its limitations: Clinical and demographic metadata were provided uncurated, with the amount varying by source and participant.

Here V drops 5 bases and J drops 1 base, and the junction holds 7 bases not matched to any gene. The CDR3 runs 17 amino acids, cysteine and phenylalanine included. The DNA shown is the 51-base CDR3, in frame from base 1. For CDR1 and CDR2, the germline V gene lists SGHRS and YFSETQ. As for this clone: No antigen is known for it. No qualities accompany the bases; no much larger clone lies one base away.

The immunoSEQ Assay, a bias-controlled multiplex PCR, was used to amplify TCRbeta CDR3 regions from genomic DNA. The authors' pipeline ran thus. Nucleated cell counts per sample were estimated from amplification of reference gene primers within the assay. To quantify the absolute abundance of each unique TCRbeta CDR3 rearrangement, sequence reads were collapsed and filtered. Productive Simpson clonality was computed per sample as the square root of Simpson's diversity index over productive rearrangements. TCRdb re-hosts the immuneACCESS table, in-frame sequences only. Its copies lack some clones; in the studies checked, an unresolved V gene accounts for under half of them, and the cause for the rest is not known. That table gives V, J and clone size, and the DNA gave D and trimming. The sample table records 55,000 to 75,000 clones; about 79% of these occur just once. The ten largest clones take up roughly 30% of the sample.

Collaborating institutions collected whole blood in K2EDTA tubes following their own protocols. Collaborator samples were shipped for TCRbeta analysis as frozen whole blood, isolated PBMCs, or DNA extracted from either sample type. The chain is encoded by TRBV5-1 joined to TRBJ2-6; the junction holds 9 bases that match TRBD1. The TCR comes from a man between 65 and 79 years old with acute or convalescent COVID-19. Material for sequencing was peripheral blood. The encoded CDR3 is CASSTGTGPSGANVLTF. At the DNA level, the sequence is TGCGCCAGCAGTACCGGGACAGGGCCTTCTGGGGCCAACGTCCTGACTTTC.